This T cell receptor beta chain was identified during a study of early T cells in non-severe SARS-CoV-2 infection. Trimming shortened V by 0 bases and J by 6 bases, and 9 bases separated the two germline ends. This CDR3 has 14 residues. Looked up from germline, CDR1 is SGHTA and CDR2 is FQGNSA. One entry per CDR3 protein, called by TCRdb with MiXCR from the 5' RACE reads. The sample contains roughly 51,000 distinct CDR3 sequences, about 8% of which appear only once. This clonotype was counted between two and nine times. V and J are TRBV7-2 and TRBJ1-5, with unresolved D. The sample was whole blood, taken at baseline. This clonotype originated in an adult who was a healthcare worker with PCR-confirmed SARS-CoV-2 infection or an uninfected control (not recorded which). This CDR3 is CASSLAGISQPQHF. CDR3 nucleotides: TGTGCCAGCAGCTTAGCTGGAATTAGTCAGCCCCAGCATTTT.